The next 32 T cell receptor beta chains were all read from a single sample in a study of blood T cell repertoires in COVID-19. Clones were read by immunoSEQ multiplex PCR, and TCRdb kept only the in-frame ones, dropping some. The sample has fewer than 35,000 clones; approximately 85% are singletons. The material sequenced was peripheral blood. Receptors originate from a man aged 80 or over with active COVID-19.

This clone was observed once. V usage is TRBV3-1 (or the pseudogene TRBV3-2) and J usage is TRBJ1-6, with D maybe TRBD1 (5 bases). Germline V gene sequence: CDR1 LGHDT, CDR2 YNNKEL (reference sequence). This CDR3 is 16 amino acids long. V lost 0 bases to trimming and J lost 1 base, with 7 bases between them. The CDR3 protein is CASSQDRGSYNSPLHF. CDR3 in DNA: TGTGCCAGCAGCCAAGATAGGGGATCCTATAATTCACCCCTCCACTTT.

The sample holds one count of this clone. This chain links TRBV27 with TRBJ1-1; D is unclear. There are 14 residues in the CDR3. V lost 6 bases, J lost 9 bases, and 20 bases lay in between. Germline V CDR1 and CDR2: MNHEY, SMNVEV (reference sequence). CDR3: CASRRTGATLKAFF. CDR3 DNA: TGTGCCAGCAGAAGGACGGGAGCCACACTGAAAGCTTTCTTT.

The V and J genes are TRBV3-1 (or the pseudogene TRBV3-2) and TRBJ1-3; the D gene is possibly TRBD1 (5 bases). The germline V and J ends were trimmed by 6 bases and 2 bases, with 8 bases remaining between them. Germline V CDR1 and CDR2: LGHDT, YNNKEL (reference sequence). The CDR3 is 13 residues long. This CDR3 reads CASRETAGNTIYF. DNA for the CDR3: TGTGCCAGCAGGGAGACAGCTGGAAACACCATATATTTT.

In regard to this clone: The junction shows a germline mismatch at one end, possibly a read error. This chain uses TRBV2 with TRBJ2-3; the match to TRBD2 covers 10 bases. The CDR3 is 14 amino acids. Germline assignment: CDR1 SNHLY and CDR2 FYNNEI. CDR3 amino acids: CASTLAGWSDTQYF. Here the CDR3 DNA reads TGTGCTAGCACACTAGCGGGGTGGTCAGATACGCAGTATTTT.

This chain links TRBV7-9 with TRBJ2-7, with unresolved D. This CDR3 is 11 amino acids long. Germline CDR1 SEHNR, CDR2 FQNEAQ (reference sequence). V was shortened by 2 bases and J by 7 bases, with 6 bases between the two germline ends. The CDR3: CASSLFAEQYF. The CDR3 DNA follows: TGTGCCAGCAGCTTATTCGCGGAGCAGTACTTC.

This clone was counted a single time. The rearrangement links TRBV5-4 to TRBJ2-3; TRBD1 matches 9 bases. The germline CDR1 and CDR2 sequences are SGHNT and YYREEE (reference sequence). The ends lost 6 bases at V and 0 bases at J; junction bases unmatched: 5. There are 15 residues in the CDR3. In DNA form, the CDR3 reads TGTGCCAGCAATTGGGGACAGGGAAGCACAGATACGCAGTATTTT. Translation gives CASNWGQGSTDTQYF.

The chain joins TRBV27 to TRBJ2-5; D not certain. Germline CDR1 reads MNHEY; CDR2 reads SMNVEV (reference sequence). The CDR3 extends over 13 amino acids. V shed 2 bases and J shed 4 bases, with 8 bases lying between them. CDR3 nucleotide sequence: TGTGCCAGCAGTTTAAACAGACGAGAGACCCAGTACTTC. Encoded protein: CASSLNRRETQYF.

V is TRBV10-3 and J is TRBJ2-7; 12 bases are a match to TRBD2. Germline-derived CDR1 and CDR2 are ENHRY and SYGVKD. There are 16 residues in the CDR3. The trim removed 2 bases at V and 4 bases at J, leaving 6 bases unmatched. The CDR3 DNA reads TGTGCCATCAGTGAGACCCTAGCGGGGGGGCGATACGAGCAGTACTTC. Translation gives CAISETLAGGRYEQYF.

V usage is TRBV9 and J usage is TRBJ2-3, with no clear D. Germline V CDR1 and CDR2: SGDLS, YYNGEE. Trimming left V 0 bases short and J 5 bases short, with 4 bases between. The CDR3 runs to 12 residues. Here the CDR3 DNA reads TGTGCCAGCAGCGTAGGCAGAGATACGCAGTATTTT. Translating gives CASSVGRDTQYF.

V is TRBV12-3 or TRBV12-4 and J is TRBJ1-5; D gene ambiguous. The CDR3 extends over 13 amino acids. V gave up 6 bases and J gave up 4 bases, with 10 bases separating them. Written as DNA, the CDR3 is TGTGCCAGCAGCTCCGGTTGGAATCAGCCCCAGCATTTT. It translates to CASSSGWNQPQHF.

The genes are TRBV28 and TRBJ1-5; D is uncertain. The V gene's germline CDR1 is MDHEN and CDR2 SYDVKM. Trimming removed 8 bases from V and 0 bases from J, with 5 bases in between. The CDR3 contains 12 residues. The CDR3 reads CASSRSNQPQHF. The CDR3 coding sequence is TGTGCCAGCTCCCGTAGCAATCAGCCCCAGCATTTT.

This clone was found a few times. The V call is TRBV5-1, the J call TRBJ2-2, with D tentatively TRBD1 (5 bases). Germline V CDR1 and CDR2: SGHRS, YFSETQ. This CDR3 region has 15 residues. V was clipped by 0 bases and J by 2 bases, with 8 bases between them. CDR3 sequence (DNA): TGCGCCAGCAGCTTGGGGACATCAAACACCGGGGAGCTGTTTTTT. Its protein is CASSLGTSNTGELFF.

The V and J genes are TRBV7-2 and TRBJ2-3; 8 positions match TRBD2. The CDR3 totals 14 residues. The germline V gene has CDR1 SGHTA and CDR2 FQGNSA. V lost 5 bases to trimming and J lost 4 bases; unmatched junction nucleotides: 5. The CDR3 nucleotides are TGTGCCAGCAGCCTCGGGGGGGCCGCAGATACGCAGTATTTT. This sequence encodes CASSLGGAADTQYF.

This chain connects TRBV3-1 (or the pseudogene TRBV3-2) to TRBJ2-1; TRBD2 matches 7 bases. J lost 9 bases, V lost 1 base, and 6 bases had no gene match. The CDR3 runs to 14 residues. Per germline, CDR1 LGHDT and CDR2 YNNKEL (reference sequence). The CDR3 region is CASSQVGRPSEQFF. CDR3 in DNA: TGTGCCAGCAGCCAAGTCGGGAGGCCCAGTGAGCAGTTCTTC.

The CDR3 DNA reads TGTGCCAGCATCAGGAGGGGGGGTTCTACGCAGTATTTT. This encodes CASIRRGGSTQYF. The chain employs TRBV6-5 and TRBJ2-3, with a weak D call TRBD2 (7 bases). V was pared by 7 bases and J by 8 bases, with 16 bases between. The CDR3 is 13 residues long. Germline CDR1 MNHEY, CDR2 SVGAGI.

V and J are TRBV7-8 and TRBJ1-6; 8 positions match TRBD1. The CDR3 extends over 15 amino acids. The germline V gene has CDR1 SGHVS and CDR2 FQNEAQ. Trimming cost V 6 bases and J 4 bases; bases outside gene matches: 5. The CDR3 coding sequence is TGTGCCAGCAGGAATGGACAGGGTTATAATTCACCCCTCCACTTT. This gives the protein CASRNGQGYNSPLHF.

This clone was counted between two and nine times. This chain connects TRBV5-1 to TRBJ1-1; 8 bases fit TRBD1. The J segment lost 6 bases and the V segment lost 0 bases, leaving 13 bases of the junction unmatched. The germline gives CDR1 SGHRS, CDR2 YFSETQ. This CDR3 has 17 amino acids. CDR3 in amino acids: CASSLGSGGAVWAEAFF. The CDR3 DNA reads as TGCGCCAGCAGCTTGGGGTCAGGGGGCGCGGTGTGGGCTGAAGCTTTCTTT.

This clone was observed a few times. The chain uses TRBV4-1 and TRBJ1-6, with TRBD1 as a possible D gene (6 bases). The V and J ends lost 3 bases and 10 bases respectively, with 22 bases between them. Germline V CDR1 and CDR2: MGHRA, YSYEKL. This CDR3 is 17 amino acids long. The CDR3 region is CASSQTALSGAYSPLHF. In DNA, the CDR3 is TGCGCCAGCAGCCAGACCGCCCTCTCAGGGGCCTACTCACCCCTCCACTTT.

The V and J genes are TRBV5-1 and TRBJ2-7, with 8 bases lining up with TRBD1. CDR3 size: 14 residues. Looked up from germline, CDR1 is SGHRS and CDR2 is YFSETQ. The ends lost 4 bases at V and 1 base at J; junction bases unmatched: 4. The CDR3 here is CASSPDRGSYEQYF. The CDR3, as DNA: TGCGCCAGCAGCCCTGACAGGGGATCCTACGAGCAGTACTTC.

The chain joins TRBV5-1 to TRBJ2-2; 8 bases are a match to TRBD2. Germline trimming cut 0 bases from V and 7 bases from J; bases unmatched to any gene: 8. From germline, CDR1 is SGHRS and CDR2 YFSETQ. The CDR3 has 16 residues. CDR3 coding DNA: TGCGCCAGCAGCTTGGTGACGGGGGGGCCTGTCGGGGAGCTGTTTTTT. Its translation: CASSLVTGGPVGELFF.

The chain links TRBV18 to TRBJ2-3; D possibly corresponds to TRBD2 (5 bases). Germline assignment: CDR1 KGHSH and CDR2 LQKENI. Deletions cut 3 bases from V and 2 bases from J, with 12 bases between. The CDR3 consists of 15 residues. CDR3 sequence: CASSPSDYNTDTQYF. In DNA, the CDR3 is TGTGCCAGCTCACCGTCCGACTACAACACAGATACGCAGTATTTT.

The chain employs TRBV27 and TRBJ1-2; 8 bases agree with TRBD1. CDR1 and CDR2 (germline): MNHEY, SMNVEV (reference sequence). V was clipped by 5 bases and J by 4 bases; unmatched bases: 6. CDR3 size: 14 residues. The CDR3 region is CASSPRTGLYGYTF. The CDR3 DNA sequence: TGTGCCAGCAGTCCCCGGACAGGGCTCTATGGCTACACCTTC.

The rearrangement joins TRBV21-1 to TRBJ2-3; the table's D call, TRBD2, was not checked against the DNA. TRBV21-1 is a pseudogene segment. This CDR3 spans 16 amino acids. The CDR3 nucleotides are TGTGCCAGCAGCAAGATGTTAGCGGGGGTGTGTGATACGCAGTATTTT. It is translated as CASSKMLAGVCDTQYF.

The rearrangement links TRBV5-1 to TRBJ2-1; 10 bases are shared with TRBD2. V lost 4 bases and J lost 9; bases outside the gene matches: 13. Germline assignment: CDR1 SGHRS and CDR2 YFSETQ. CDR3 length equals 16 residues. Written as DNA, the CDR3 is TGCGCCAGCAGCGGGTCTAGCGGGGGCCCCCGGGGTGAGCAGTTCTTC. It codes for CASSGSSGGPRGEQFF.

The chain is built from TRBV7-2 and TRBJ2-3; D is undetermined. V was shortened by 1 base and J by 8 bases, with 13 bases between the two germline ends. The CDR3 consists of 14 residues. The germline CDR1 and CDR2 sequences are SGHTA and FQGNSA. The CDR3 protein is CASSLESGYGTQYF. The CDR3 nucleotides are TGTGCCAGCAGCTTAGAATCCGGGTACGGTACGCAGTATTTT.

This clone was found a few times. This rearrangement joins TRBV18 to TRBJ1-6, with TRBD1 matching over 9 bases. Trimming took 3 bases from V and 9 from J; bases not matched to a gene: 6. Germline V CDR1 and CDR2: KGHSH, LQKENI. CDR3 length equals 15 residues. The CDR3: CASSPRQGVGSPLHF. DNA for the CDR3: TGTGCCAGCTCACCTAGACAGGGGGTAGGTTCACCCCTCCACTTT.

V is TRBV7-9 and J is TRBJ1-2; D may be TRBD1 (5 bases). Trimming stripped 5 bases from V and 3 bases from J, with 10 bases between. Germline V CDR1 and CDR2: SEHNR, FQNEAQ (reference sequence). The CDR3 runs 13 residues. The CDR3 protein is CASSTTVYYGYTF. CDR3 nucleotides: TGTGCCAGCAGCACGACAGTATACTATGGCTACACCTTC. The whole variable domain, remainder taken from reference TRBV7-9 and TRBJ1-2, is DTGVSQNPRHKITKRGQNVTFRCDPISEHNRLYWYRQTLGQGPEFLTYFQNEAQLEKSRLLSDRFSAERPKGSFSTLEIQRTEQGDSAMYLCASSTTVYYGYTFGSGTRLTVV.

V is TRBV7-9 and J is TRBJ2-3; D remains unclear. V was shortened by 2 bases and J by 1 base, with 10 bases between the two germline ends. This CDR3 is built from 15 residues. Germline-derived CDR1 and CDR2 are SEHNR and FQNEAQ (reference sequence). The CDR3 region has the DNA TGTGCCAGCAGCTTATTGGGCCAGCGCACAGATACGCAGTATTTT. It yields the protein CASSLLGQRTDTQYF.

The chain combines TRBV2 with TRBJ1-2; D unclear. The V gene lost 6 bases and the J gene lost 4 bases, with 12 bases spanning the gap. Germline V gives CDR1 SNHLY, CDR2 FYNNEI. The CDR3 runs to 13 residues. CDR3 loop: CASRAGVSYGYTF. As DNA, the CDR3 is TGTGCCAGCAGGGCCGGGGTCTCCTATGGCTACACCTTC.

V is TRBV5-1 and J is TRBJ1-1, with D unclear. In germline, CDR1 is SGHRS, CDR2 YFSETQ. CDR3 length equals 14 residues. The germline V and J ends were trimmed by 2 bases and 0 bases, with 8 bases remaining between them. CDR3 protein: CASSLEVLNTEAFF. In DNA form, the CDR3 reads TGCGCCAGCAGCTTAGAGGTCCTGAACACTGAAGCTTTCTTT.

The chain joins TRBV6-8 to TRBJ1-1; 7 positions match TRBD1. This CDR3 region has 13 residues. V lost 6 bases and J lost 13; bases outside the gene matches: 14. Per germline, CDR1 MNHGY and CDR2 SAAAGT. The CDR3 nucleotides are TGTGCCAGCAGAATGACAGGGCCTGGAGGTGGTTTCTTT. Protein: CASRMTGPGGGFF.

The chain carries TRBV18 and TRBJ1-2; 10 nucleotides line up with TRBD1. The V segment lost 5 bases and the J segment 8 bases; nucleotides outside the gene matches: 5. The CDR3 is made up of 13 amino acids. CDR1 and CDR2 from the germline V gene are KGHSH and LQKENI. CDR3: CASSIRDRGGYTF. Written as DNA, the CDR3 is TGTGCCAGCTCAATCCGGGACAGGGGAGGCTACACCTTC.